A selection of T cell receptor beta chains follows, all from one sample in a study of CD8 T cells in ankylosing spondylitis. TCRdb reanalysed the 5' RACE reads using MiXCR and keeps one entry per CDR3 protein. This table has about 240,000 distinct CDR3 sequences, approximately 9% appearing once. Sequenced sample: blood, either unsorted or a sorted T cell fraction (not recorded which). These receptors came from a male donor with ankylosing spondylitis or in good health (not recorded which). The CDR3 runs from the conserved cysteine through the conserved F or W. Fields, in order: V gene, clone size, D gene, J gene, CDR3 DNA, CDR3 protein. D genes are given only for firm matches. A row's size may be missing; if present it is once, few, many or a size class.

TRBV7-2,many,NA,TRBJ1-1,TGTGCCAGCAGCCTACCGGGTAACACTGAAGCTTTCTTT,CASSLPGNTEAFF
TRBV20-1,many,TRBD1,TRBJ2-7,TGCAGTGCGGGGCCCTTTGGACAGGGGTCGTACGAGCAGTACTTC,CSAGPFGQGSYEQYF
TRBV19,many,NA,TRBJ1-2,TGTGCCACCACCGGGGGGGGTCCAGGGCCTTCCTATGGCTACACCTTC,CATTGGGPGPSYGYTF
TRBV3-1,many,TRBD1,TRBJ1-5,TGTGCCAGCAGCCAGTCGACAGGGAGTCAGCCCCAGCATTTT,CASSQSTGSQPQHF
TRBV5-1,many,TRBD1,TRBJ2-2,TGCGCCAGTAGACAGGGCGACACCGGGGAGCTGTTTTTT,CASRQGDTGELFF
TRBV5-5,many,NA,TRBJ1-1,TGTGCCAGCGATAGCGGTCCGAACACTGAAGCTTTCTTT,CASDSGPNTEAFF
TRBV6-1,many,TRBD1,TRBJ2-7,TGTGCCAGCGGACCGGGACAGGGGGCGTACGAGCAGTACTTC,CASGPGQGAYEQYF
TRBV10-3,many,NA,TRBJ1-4,TGTGCCATCAGGGAGGGAACTAATGAAAAACTGTTTTTT,CAIREGTNEKLFF
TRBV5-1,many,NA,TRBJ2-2,TGCGCCAGCAGCTTGGAGAGGATTACCGGGGAGCTGTTTTTT,CASSLERITGELFF
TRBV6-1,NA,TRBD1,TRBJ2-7,TGTGCCAGCATCAAAACTCCGGGACAGGCTTTTGCGGGCGAGCAGTACTTC,CASIKTPGQAFAGEQYF
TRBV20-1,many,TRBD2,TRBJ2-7,TGCAGTGCTAGTTCCGACGGGAGGCCTTACGAGCAGTACTTC,CSASSDGRPYEQYF
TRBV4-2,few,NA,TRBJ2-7,TGTGCCAGCAGCCGGGGGGACGACGAGCAGTACTTC,CASSRGDDEQYF
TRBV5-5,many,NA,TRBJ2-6,TGTGCCAGCAGCTTGTGGGTCGGAGGCTCTGGGGCCAACGTCCTGACTTTC,CASSLWVGGSGANVLTF
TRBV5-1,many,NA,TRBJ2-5,TGCGCCAGCAGCCGTGGACGAGGCGAGACCCAGTACTTC,CASSRGRGETQYF
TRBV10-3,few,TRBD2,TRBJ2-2,TGTGCCATCAGTGGGGGACTAGCGGGACCGAACACCGGGGAGCTGTTTTTT,CAISGGLAGPNTGELFF
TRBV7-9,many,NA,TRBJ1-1,TGTGCCAGCAGCTTAGAAGGGACAAGGAACACTGAAGCTTTCTTT,CASSLEGTRNTEAFF
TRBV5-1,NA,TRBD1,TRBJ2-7,TGCGCCAGCAGCTTGGTACCAGGGGGTGGATTCGAGCAGTACTTC,CASSLVPGGGFEQYF